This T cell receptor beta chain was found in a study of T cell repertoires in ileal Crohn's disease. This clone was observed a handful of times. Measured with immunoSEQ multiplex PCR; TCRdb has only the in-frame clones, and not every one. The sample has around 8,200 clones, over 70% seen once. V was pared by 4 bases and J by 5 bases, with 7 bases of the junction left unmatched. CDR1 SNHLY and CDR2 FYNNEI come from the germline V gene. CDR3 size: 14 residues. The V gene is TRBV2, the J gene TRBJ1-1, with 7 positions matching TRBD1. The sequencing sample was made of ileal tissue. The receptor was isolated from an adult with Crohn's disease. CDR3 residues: CASSAMTGRTEAFF. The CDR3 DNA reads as TGTGCCAGCAGTGCCATGACAGGGAGGACTGAAGCTTTCTTT.